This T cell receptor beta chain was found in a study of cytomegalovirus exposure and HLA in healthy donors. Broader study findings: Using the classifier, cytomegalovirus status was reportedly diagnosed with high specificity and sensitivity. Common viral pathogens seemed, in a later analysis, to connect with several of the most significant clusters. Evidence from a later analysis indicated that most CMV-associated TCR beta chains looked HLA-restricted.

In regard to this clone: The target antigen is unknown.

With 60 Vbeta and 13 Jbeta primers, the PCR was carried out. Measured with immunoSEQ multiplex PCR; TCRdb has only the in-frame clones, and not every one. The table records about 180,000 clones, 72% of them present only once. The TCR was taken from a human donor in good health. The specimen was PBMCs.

CDR3 DNA: TGTGCCAGCAGCGTAGACCCACTAGTCCGGGAGCTGTTTTTT. Residues: CASSVDPLVRELFF. The chain combines TRBV9 with TRBJ2-2; tentative D call: TRBD2 (5 bases). The CDR3 has 14 residues. V lost 0 bases, J lost 9 bases, and 12 bases lay in between. In germline, CDR1 is SGDLS, CDR2 YYNGEE.